This TCR beta chain was sequenced during a study of T cell repertoires in cytomegalovirus infection. General observations from the study: HLA-C-restricted CMV clonotypes gave the most frequent clonotype in two of eight donors.

This clonotype was counted only a few times. The antigen is not known. The germline V gene encodes CDR1 SGHTA and CDR2 FQGNSA. This CDR3 comprises 16 residues. With 2 bases clipped from V and 2 bases from J, the junction kept 3 bases outside the gene matches. One entry per CDR3 protein, called by TCRdb with MiXCR from the reads. The repertoire includes approximately 310,000 distinct CDR3 sequences, around 25% of them detected once, and about an eighth sits in the top ten. The chain employs TRBV7-2 and TRBJ2-2, with 9 nucleotides matching TRBD2. This specimen consisted of cultured PBMCs, obtained from culture after CMV antigen stimulation. This TCR was sampled from a human donor in good health (CMV status not recorded). Some clones in this sample may be carry-over from other donors' samples. The CDR3 region has the DNA TGTGCCAGCAGCTTACAGCTAGCGGGAAACACCGGGGAGCTGTTTTTT. Its translation is CASSLQLAGNTGELFF.